This T cell receptor beta chain was documented in a study of OX40 agonist ivuxolimab in advanced cancers. Study details: Ivuxolimab was administered intravenously to patients at 0.01 to 10 mg/kg every 2 weeks. Overall study results and limits: Compared with others, partial responders at 0.1-3.0 mg/kg displayed clonal expansion among the lowest.

CDR3 length equals 14 residues. The germline CDR1 and CDR2 sequences are SGHRS and YFSETQ. V dropped 3 bases and J dropped 2; count of bases not matched to a gene: 5. Systemic immunosuppression or autoimmune disease history was grounds to exclude patients. As for this clone: The antigen is not known.

Assay: immunoSEQ multiplex PCR; the TCRdb copy retains only in-frame clones and omits some. This sample yields 90,000 or so clones, of which 92% are seen a single time; roughly 1.1% belongs to the top ten. This clonotype was sampled from an adult with an advanced solid tumor such as melanoma, head and neck, liver or kidney cancer. The chain has TRBV5-1 and TRBJ2-7; 7 bases are shared with TRBD1. The sample here was CD4+ or CD8+ T cells sorted from blood, taken in a trial of the OX40 agonist ivuxolimab. The CDR3 loop is CASSSRQGPYEQYF. In DNA, the CDR3 is TGCGCCAGCAGCTCCCGACAGGGACCCTACGAGCAGTACTTC. Combining the CDR3 with reference TRBV5-1 and TRBJ2-7 gives the whole variable domain KAGVTQTPRYLIKTRGQQVTLSCSPISGHRSVSWYQQTPGQGLQFLFEYFSETQRNKGNFPGRFSGRQFSNSRSEMNVSTLELGDSALYLCASSSRQGPYEQYFGPGTRLTVT.